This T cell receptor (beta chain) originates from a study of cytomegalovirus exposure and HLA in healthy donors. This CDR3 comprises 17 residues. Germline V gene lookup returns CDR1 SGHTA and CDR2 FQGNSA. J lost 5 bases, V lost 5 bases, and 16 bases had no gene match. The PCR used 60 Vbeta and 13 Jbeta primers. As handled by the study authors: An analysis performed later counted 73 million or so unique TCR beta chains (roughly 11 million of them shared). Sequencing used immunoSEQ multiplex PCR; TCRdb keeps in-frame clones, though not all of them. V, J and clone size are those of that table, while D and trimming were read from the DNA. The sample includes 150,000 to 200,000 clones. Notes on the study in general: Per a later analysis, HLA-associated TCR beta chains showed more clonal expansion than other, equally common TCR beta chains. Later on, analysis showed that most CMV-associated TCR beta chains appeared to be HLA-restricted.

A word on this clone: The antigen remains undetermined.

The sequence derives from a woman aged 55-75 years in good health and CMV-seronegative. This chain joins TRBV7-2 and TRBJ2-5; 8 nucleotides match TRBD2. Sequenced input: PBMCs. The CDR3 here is CASSLTSGGAGWETQYF. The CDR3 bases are TGTGCCAGCAGCCTTACCAGCGGGGGAGCCGGCTGGGAGACCCAGTACTTC.